This T cell receptor beta chain was retrieved from a study of cytomegalovirus exposure and HLA in healthy donors. Study-level points and caveats: TCR beta chains numbering some 160 were designated cytomegalovirus-associated.

Measured with immunoSEQ multiplex PCR; TCRdb has only the in-frame clones, and not every one. Seen here are 140,000 or so clones, roughly nine tenths observed once, and the top ten hold approximately 0.7%. On this clone: Antigen unknown.

The sequence was obtained from a man between 18 and 35 years old in good health and CMV-seronegative. Sequencing was done on a sample of PBMCs.

The CDR3 sequence: CSGRGQADGYTF. The CDR3 DNA follows: TGCAGCGGCAGGGGGCAAGCGGATGGCTACACCTTC. The V call is TRBV29-1, the J call TRBJ1-2; 8 bases line up with TRBD1. The CDR3 has 12 amino acids. The V and J ends lost 7 bases and 6 bases, in that order; junction bases with no gene match: 7. CDR1 and CDR2 from the germline V gene are SQVTM and ANQGSEA. Based on the CDR3 plus reference TRBV29-1 and TRBJ1-2, the full variable domain is SAVISQKPSRDICQRGTSLTIQCQVDSQVTMMFWYRQQPGQSLTLIATANQGSEATYESGFVIDKFPISRPNLTFSTLTVSNMSPEDSSIYLCSGRGQADGYTFGSGTRLTVV.